This T cell receptor (beta chain) was observed in a study of blood T cell repertoires in COVID-19. About the research overall: Nucleic acid was either cDNA or gDNA, and it came from T cells, B-cell-depleted T cells, or PBMCs.

CDR1 is SGDLS, CDR2 YYNGEE, per germline. V was trimmed by 0 bases and J by 9 bases, leaving 10 bases between them. The CDR3 spans 14 residues. This table comes from immunoSEQ multiplex PCR, and its TCRdb copy is limited to in-frame clones, with some not included. The sample lists 150,000 to 200,000 clones, 90% occurring once. This receptor was taken from a man aged 45 to 65 with acute or convalescent COVID-19. Sequenced input: peripheral blood. The chain employs TRBV9 and TRBJ1-6; D remains ambiguous. CDR3 coding DNA: TGTGCCAGCAGCGTAGGGGGAGCCGGTTCACCCCTCCACTTT. Protein product: CASSVGGAGSPLHF. Complete variable domain (other parts from reference TRBV9 and TRBJ1-6): DSGVTQTPKHLITATGQRVTLRCSPRSGDLSVYWYQQSLDQGLQFLIQYYNGEERAKGNILERFSAQQFPDLHSELNLSSLELGDSALYFCASSVGGAGSPLHFGNGTRLTVT.